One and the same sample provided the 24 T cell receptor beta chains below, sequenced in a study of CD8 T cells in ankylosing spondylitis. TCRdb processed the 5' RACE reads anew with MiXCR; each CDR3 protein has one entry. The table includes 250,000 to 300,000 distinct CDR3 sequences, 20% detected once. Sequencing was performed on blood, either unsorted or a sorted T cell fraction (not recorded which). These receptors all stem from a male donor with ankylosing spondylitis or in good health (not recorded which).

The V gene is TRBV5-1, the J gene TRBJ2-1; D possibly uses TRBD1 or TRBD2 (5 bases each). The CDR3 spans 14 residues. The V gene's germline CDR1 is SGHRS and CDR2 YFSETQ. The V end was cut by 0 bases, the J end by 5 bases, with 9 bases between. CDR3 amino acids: CASSLAMGDNEQFF. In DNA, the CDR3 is TGCGCCAGCAGCTTGGCCATGGGGGACAATGAGCAGTTCTTC.

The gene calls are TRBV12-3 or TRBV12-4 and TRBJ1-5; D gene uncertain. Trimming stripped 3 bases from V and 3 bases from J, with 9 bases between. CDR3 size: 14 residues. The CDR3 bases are TGTGCCAGCAGTTTCGGTCTCCCCAATCAGCCCCAGCATTTT. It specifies CASSFGLPNQPQHF.

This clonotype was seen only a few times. CDR3 coding DNA: TGTGCCAGCAGCGTAGCCAGCGGGGGCTCACAAATCTCCTACAATGAGCAGTTCTTC. It is translated as CASSVASGGSQISYNEQFF. The rearrangement uses TRBV9 and TRBJ2-1; 8 bases are a match to TRBD2. The CDR3 is 19 residues long. CDR1 and CDR2 from the germline V gene are SGDLS and YYNGEE. The V segment lost 0 bases and the J segment 0 bases; nucleotides outside the gene matches: 11.

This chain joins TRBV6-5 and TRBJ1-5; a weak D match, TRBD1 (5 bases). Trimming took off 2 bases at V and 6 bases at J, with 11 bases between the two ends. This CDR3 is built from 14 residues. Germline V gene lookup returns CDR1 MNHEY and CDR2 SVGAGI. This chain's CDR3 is CASSYGPRGQPQHF. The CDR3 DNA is TGTGCCAGCAGTTACGGACCAAGGGGTCAGCCCCAGCATTTT.

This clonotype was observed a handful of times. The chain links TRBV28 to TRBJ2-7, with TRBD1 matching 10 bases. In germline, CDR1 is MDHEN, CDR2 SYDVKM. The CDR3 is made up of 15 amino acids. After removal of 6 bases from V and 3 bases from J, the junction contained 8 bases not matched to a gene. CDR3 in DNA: TGTGCCAGCAGGGGGACAGGGGTTAGCAGCTACGAGCAGTACGTC. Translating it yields CASRGTGVSSYEQYV.

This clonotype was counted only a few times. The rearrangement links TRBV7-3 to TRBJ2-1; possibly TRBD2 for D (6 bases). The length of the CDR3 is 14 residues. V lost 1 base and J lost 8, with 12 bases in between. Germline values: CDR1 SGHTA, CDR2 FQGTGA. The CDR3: CASSLSLATDEQFF. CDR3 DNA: TGTGCCAGCAGCTTAAGTCTAGCGACGGATGAGCAGTTCTTC.

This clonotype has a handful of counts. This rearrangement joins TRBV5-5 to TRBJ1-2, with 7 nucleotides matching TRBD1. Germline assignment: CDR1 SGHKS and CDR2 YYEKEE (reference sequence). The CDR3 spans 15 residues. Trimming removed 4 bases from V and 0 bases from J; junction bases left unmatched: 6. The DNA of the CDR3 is TGTGCCAGCAGCGCAGTCGGGACAGCTAACTATGGCTACACCTTC. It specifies CASSAVGTANYGYTF.

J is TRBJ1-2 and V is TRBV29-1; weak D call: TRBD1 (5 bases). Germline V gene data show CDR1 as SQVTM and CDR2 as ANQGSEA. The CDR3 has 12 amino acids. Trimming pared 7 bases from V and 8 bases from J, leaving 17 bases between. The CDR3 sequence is CSAQRDGEGYTF. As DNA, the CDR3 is TGCAGCGCCCAGCGGGACGGCGAGGGCTACACCTTC.

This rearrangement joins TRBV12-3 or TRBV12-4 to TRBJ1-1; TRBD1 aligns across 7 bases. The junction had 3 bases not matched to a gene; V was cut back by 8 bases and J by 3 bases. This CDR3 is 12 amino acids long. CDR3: CASGTEYTEAFF. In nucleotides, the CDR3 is TGTGCCAGCGGGACAGAATACACTGAAGCTTTCTTT.

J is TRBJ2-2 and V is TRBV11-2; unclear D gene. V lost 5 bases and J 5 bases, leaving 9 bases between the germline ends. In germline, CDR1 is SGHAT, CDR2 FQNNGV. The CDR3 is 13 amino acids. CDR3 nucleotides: TGTGCCAGCAGCATCCGCGGTACCGGGGAGCTGTTTTTT. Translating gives CASSIRGTGELFF.

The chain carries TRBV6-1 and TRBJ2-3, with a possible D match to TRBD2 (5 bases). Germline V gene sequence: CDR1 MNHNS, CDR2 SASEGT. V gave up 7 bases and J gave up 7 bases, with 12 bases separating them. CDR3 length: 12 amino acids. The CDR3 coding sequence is TGTGCCAGCACCGGGATAGCGTATACGCAGTATTTT. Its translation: CASTGIAYTQYF.

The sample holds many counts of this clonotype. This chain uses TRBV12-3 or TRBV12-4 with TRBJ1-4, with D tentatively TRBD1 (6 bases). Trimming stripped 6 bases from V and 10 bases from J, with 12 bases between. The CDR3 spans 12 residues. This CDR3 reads CASSPVRGKLFF. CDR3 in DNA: TGTGCCAGCAGCCCGGTCAGGGGAAAACTGTTTTTT.

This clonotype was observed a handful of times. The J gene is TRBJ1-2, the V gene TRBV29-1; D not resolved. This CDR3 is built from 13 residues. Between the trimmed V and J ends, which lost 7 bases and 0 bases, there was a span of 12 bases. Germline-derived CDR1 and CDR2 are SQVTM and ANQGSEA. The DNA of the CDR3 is TGCAGCGCCGATCGGACTCCTAACTATGGCTACACCTTC. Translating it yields CSADRTPNYGYTF.

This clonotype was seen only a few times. The CDR3 bases are TGTGCCAGCCGCAGAGAAGAGACCCAGTACTTC. Translating it yields CASRREETQYF. J is TRBJ2-5 and V is TRBV6-6, with D uncertain. The CDR3 loop spans 11 amino acids. Trimming removed 8 bases from V and 3 bases from J, with 7 bases in between. CDR1 and CDR2 from the germline V gene are MNHNY and SVGAGI (reference sequence).

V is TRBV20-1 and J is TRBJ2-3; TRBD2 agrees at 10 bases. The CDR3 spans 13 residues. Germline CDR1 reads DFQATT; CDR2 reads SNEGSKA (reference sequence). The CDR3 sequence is CSHQRGGPDTQYF. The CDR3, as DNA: TGCAGCCATCAGCGGGGGGGGCCAGATACGCAGTATTTT.

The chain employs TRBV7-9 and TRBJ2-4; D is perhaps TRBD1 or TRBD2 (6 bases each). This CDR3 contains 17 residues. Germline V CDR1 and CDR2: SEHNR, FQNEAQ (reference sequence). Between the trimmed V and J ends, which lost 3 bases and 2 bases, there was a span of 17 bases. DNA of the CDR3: TGTGCCAGCAGCTTCAGGGGAGGCGGTGTGTCCAAAAACATTCAGTACTTC. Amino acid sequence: CASSFRGGGVSKNIQYF.

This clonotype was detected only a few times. The CDR3 is CASSLSMRDETQYF. CDR3 DNA sequence: TGTGCCAGCAGTTTATCGATGCGGGACGAGACCCAGTACTTC. This chain links TRBV27 with TRBJ2-5; D possibly corresponds to TRBD2 (6 bases). This CDR3 is 14 amino acids long. The V end lost 0 bases, the J end lost 5 bases, and 10 bases lay between the germline ends. Looked up from germline, CDR1 is MNHEY and CDR2 is SMNVEV (reference sequence).

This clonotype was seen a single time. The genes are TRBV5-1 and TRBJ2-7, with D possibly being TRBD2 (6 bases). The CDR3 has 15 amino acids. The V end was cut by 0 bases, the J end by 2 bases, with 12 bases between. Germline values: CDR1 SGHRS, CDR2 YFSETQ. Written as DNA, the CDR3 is TGCGCCAGCAGCTTGGGTCCGGGAGCCGCCTACGAGCAGTACGTC. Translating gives CASSLGPGAAYEQYV.

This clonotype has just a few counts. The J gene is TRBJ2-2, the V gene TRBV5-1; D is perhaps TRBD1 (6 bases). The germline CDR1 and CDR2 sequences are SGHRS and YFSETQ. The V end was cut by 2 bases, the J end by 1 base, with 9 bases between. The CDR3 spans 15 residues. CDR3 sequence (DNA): TGCGCCAGCAGCTTCACAGGGAGGAACACCGGGGAGCTGTTTTTT. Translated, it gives CASSFTGRNTGELFF.

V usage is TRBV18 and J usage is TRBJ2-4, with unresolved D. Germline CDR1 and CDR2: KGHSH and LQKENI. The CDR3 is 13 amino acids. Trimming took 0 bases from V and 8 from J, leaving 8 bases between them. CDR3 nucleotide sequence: TGTGCCAGCTCACCACCGGGGAAGGACATTCAGTACTTC. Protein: CASSPPGKDIQYF.

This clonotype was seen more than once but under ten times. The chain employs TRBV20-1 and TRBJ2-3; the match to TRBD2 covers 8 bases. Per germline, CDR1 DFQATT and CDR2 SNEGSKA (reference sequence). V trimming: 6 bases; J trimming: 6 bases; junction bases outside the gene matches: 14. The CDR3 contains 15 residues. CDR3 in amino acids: CSASGGPPHEDTQYF. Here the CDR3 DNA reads TGCAGTGCAAGCGGGGGTCCGCCCCACGAGGATACGCAGTATTTT.

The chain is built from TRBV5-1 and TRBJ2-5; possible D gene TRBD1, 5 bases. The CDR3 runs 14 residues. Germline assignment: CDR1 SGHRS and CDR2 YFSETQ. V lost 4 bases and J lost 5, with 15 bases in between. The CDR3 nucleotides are TGCGCCAGCAGCAGGGCGGCTAGGGGTGAGACCCAGTACTTC. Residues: CASSRAARGETQYF.

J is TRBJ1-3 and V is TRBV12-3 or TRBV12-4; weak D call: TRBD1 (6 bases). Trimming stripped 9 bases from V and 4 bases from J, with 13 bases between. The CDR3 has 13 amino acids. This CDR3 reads CASGGGLGNTIYF. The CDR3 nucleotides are TGTGCCAGTGGTGGGGGGCTCGGAAACACCATATATTTT.

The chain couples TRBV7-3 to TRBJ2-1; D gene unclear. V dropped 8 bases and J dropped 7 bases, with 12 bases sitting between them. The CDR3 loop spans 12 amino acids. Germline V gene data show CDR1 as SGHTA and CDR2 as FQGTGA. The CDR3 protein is CASGNAANEQFF. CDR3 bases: TGTGCCAGCGGAAACGCTGCTAATGAGCAGTTCTTC.